The clone carrying this TCR beta chain was counted a single time. Its antigen is unknown. CDR3 length: 15 residues. Germline V gene sequence: CDR1 SGHTA, CDR2 FQGNSA. Trimming removed 5 bases from V and 6 bases from J; junction bases left unmatched: 11. The assay was run at deep level. Measured with immunoSEQ multiplex PCR; TCRdb has only the in-frame clones, and not every one. The sample consists of some 500,000 clones, about 96% of them appearing once. This entry belongs to a study of shared clonotypes between healthy human individuals. General study findings and limits: The study generally estimated greater richness for naive than memory subsets. The diversity represented, both genetic and in exposure history, was limited by few donors. The four-donor shared clonotypes exceeded non-shared clonotypes in generation probability, with non-shared ones scoring lower.

The chain recombines TRBV7-2 with TRBJ2-7, with 9 bases that match TRBD2. The receptor was isolated from a woman in her thirties in good health. The sample was naive CD4+ T cells sorted from blood. Regarding subset: CD45RA+ positively selected. In DNA, the CDR3 is TGTGCCAGCAGCCGTTCCGCTAGCGGGGCAGGCGAGCAGTACTTC. This encodes CASSRSASGAGEQYF.